These 27 T cell receptor beta chains came from one sample sequenced in a study of OX40 agonist ivuxolimab in advanced cancers. The table came from immunoSEQ multiplex PCR; TCRdb's copy has only in-frame clones and leaves some out. The table records 75,000 to 80,000 clones, roughly 84% of them present only once. This specimen was CD4+ or CD8+ T cells sorted from blood, taken in a trial of the OX40 agonist ivuxolimab. These receptors came from an adult with an advanced solid tumor such as melanoma, head and neck, liver or kidney cancer.

In its sample, this clone was seen a few times. CDR3 sequence (DNA): TGTGCCATCAGTGAGGATAGCGTGGGTACGCAGTATTTT. This gives the protein CAISEDSVGTQYF. The chain employs TRBV10-3 and TRBJ2-3; D perhaps matches TRBD2 (5 bases). Trimming left V 2 bases short and J 8 bases short, with 11 bases between. This CDR3 region has 13 residues. In germline, CDR1 is ENHRY, CDR2 SYGVKD.

This sequence joins TRBV7-9 and TRBJ1-4; D may be TRBD1 (6 bases). CDR1 SEHNR and CDR2 FQNEAQ come from the germline V gene (reference sequence). The length of the CDR3 is 15 residues. V was clipped by 3 bases and J by 6 bases, with 14 bases between them. In nucleotides, the CDR3 is TGTGCCAGCAGCTTTTTCGGGGGGCGCGATGAAAAACTGTTTTTT. Protein product: CASSFFGGRDEKLFF.

The chain carries TRBV19 and TRBJ2-3, with D perhaps given as TRBD1 or TRBD2 (6 bases each). CDR1 LNHDA and CDR2 SQIVND come from the germline V gene (reference sequence). This CDR3 has 15 amino acids. With 8 bases removed from V and 1 base from J, the gap between germline ends came to 16 bases. The CDR3 DNA sequence: TGTGCCAGTGCTAGGCGGGACACACGCACAGATACGCAGTATTTT. This sequence encodes CASARRDTRTDTQYF.

This chain joins TRBV18 and TRBJ1-1; no clear D gene. The germline gives CDR1 KGHSH, CDR2 LQKENI. The CDR3 covers 14 residues. Trimming pared 2 bases from V and 1 base from J, leaving 8 bases between. The CDR3 sequence: CASSPSSQNTEAFF. CDR3 nucleotide sequence: TGTGCCAGCTCACCAAGCAGTCAGAACACTGAAGCTTTCTTT.

This chain connects TRBV5-1 to TRBJ1-6; 9 positions match TRBD1. The CDR3 loop spans 15 amino acids. V shed 2 bases and J 9 bases; nucleotides not matched to a gene: 6. Looked up from germline, CDR1 is SGHRS and CDR2 is YFSETQ. CDR3 sequence (DNA): TGCGCCAGCAGCTTAGGACAGGGGATGTTTTCACCCCTCCACTTT. It yields the protein CASSLGQGMFSPLHF.

This clone came up a few times. This rearrangement joins TRBV27 to TRBJ2-3; 8 bases fit TRBD1. V shed 3 bases and J 2 bases; nucleotides not matched to a gene: 7. Germline CDR1 and CDR2: MNHEY and SMNVEV (reference sequence). CDR3 length: 16 amino acids. CDR3 sequence reads: CASSLTGALSTDTQYF. CDR3 in DNA: TGTGCCAGCAGTTTGACAGGGGCCCTATCCACAGATACGCAGTATTTT.

V is TRBV28 and J is TRBJ1-1; TRBD1 is a possible D gene (6 bases). This CDR3 contains 16 residues. Germline CDR1 is MDHEN and CDR2 is SYDVKM. The V and J ends lost 6 bases and 3 bases respectively, with 20 bases between them. As DNA, the CDR3 is TGTGCCAGCAGCATCGTCGGGGGGCCAAAGGACACTGAAGCTTTCTTT. Amino acids: CASSIVGGPKDTEAFF.

The chain couples TRBV2 to TRBJ2-7; weak D call: TRBD1 (6 bases). Trimming stripped 5 bases from V and 5 bases from J, with 16 bases between. Looked up from germline, CDR1 is SNHLY and CDR2 is FYNNEI. The CDR3 is 14 residues long. CDR3 in amino acids: CASSTQGKSNEQYF. The CDR3, as DNA: TGTGCCAGCAGTACTCAGGGGAAAAGCAACGAGCAGTACTTC.

V gene TRBV27 combines with J gene TRBJ2-5; 9 bases align to TRBD2. Germline assignment: CDR1 MNHEY and CDR2 SMNVEV (reference sequence). The CDR3 contains 14 residues. Trimming cost V 6 bases and J 5 bases; bases outside gene matches: 7. The CDR3 loop is CASSELAGSETQYF. The CDR3 DNA reads as TGTGCCAGCAGCGAGCTAGCGGGATCCGAGACCCAGTACTTC.

The sample holds one count of this clone. The rearrangement links TRBV6-1 to TRBJ2-7; D is unresolved. The germline V and J ends were trimmed by 8 bases and 0 bases, with 8 bases remaining between them. CDR3 length equals 12 residues. Germline V CDR1 and CDR2: MNHNS, SASEGT. CDR3 protein: CASRPGSYEQYF. DNA of the CDR3: TGTGCCAGCCGTCCAGGCTCCTACGAGCAGTACTTC.

The chain has TRBV5-1 and TRBJ2-7, with unresolved D. V was trimmed by 3 bases and J by 2 bases, leaving 12 bases between them. The germline V gene has CDR1 SGHRS and CDR2 YFSETQ. This CDR3 comprises 14 residues. As DNA, the CDR3 is TGCGCCAGCAGCTGGGGTTCTGGGACCTACGAGCAGTACTTC. Translated, it gives CASSWGSGTYEQYF.

The chain is built from TRBV2 and TRBJ2-1; TRBD2 matches 8 bases. The length of the CDR3 is 17 residues. The germline gives CDR1 SNHLY, CDR2 FYNNEI. V shed 3 bases and J 7 bases; nucleotides not matched to a gene: 14. The DNA of the CDR3 is TGTGCCAGCAGTGATCCCTCCTCGGGGGGGCCGCAGAATGAGCAGTTCTTC. As protein: CASSDPSSGGPQNEQFF.

The gene calls are TRBV30 and TRBJ1-5; D is ambiguous. Trimming took off 5 bases at V and 0 bases at J, with 5 bases between the two ends. The CDR3 length is 12 residues. Germline-derived CDR1 and CDR2 are GTSNPN and SVGIG (reference sequence). CDR3 bases: TGTGCCTGGGGGTATAGCAATCAGCCCCAGCATTTT. Amino acid sequence: CAWGYSNQPQHF.

The DNA for the CDR3 is TGTGCCAGCAGCTCCATAGTAGGGGCCGGGGCCAACGTCCTGACTTTC. It translates to CASSSIVGAGANVLTF. V usage is TRBV7-2 and J usage is TRBJ2-6; tentative D call: TRBD1 (5 bases). From germline, CDR1 is SGHTA and CDR2 FQGNSA. CDR3 length: 16 residues. V was pared by 4 bases and J by 4 bases, with 14 bases between.

This rearrangement joins TRBV10-2 to TRBJ2-2; tentatively, D is TRBD2 (6 bases). Germline lookup yields CDR1 WSHSY and CDR2 SAAADI. Trimming took off 3 bases at V and 0 bases at J, with 8 bases between the two ends. The CDR3 has 15 amino acids. CDR3: CASSDPGANTGELFF. Here the CDR3 DNA reads TGCGCCAGCAGTGACCCGGGGGCGAACACCGGGGAGCTGTTTTTT.

This chain connects TRBV11-2 to TRBJ2-3, with D perhaps being TRBD1 or TRBD2 (6 bases each). CDR3 length equals 16 residues. Germline CDR1 reads SGHAT; CDR2 reads FQNNGV. V lost 1 base, J lost 4 bases, and 15 bases lay in between. CDR3 sequence (DNA): TGTGCCAGCAGCTTAGTGTTCGGGGGCGTCCCAGATACGCAGTATTTT. It yields the protein CASSLVFGGVPDTQYF.

This clone has more than one count but fewer than ten. The chain carries TRBV27 and TRBJ2-5, with D tentatively TRBD1 (6 bases). With 5 bases removed from V and 5 bases from J, the gap between germline ends came to 15 bases. CDR1 is MNHEY, CDR2 SMNVEV, per germline (reference sequence). CDR3 length equals 14 residues. CDR3 in DNA: TGTGCCAGCAGTCCCAACAGGGTCTCGGAGACCCAGTACTTC. Its translation: CASSPNRVSETQYF.

The chain employs TRBV6-1 and TRBJ2-3, with TRBD2 matching 7 bases. CDR1 and CDR2 (germline): MNHNS, SASEGT. This CDR3 comprises 16 residues. The V and J ends lost 4 bases and 9 bases, in that order; junction bases with no gene match: 16. In DNA, the CDR3 is TGTGCCAGCAGTGGAAACATCCCCTGGACTAGTGGAACGCAGTATTTT. Translated, it gives CASSGNIPWTSGTQYF.

The chain uses TRBV5-6 and TRBJ2-3; unclear D gene. The CDR3 sequence is 15 residues long. CDR1 is SGHDT and CDR2 is YYEEEE in the germline V gene. V was shortened by 4 bases and J by 2 bases, with 14 bases between the two germline ends. CDR3 residues: CASSRGSQYTDTQYF. In nucleotides, the CDR3 is TGTGCCAGCAGCCGCGGCTCACAATACACAGATACGCAGTATTTT. Combining the CDR3 with reference TRBV5-6 and TRBJ2-3 gives the whole variable domain DAGVTQSPTHLIKTRGQQVTLRCSPKSGHDTVSWYQQALGQGPQFIFQYYEEEERQRGNFPDRFSGHQFPNYSSELNVNALLLGDSALYLCASSRGSQYTDTQYFGPGTRLTVL.

V gene TRBV6-1 combines with J gene TRBJ1-4; tentatively, D is TRBD1 (6 bases). With 3 bases removed from V and 7 bases from J, the gap between germline ends came to 18 bases. The germline V gene encodes CDR1 MNHNS and CDR2 SASEGT. The length of the CDR3 is 16 residues. The CDR3: CASSDWRGHVSEKLFF. The CDR3 DNA follows: TGTGCCAGCAGTGATTGGCGGGGACACGTCAGTGAAAAACTGTTTTTT.

The chain combines TRBV5-1 with TRBJ2-1; D is possibly TRBD2 (5 bases). The V gene lost 5 bases and the J gene lost 5 bases, with 11 bases spanning the gap. Germline V gene data show CDR1 as SGHRS and CDR2 as YFSETQ. There are 13 residues in the CDR3. Here the CDR3 reads CASRRGLNNEQFF. CDR3 sequence (DNA): TGCGCCAGCAGGCGAGGGCTAAACAATGAGCAGTTCTTC.

The chain joins TRBV5-1 to TRBJ1-1, with D tentatively TRBD1 (5 bases). Germline V gene lookup returns CDR1 SGHRS and CDR2 YFSETQ. This CDR3 is built from 12 residues. V lost 2 bases, J lost 7 bases, and 9 bases lay in between. CDR3 protein: CASSFTGLEAFF. The CDR3 nucleotides read TGCGCCAGCAGCTTTACAGGCCTTGAAGCTTTCTTT.

V gene TRBV14 combines with J gene TRBJ1-2, with TRBD1 matching 7 bases. CDR3 size: 12 residues. The germline CDR1 and CDR2 sequences are SGHDN and FVKESK. With 4 bases clipped from V and 4 bases from J, the junction kept 0 bases outside the gene matches. Written as DNA, the CDR3 is TGTGCCAGCAGCCGGGACAGCTATGGCTACACCTTC. This gives the protein CASSRDSYGYTF. Complete variable domain (other parts from reference TRBV14 and TRBJ1-2): EAGVTQFPSHSVIEKGQTVTLRCDPISGHDNLYWYRRVMGKEIKFLLHFVKESKQDESGMPNNRFLAERTGGTYSTLKVQPAELEDSGVYFCASSRDSYGYTFGSGTRLTVV.

This clone has more than one count but fewer than ten. V gene TRBV7-3 combines with J gene TRBJ1-6; a possible D gene is TRBD1 (6 bases). The V gene's germline CDR1 is SGHTA and CDR2 FQGTGA. The germline V and J ends were trimmed by 6 bases and 7 bases, with 13 bases remaining between them. CDR3 length equals 14 residues. CDR3 nucleotides: TGTGCCAGCAGTGCAGGGGACTGGAATTCACCCCTCCACTTT. This encodes CASSAGDWNSPLHF.

The V gene is TRBV2, the J gene TRBJ2-2; D is tentatively TRBD1 or TRBD2 (5 bases each). The germline gives CDR1 SNHLY, CDR2 FYNNEI. V lost 5 bases and J lost 2, with 12 bases in between. This CDR3 contains 15 residues. The CDR3 protein is CASSSLGANTGELFF. CDR3 DNA: TGTGCCAGCAGTAGCCTCGGGGCCAACACCGGGGAGCTGTTTTTT. The whole variable domain, remainder taken from reference TRBV2 and TRBJ2-2, is EPEVTQTPSHQVTQMGQEVILRCVPISNHLYFYWYRQILGQKVEFLVSFYNNEISEKSEIFDDQFSVERPDGSNFTLKIRSTKLEDSAMYFCASSSLGANTGELFFGEGSRLTVL.

This clone is categorized as medium-sized (0.01 to 0.1%). V and J are TRBV6-1 and TRBJ1-5; D uncertain. Germline V lookup: CDR1 MNHNS, CDR2 SASEGT. The CDR3 contains 13 residues. Trimming stripped 5 bases from V and 6 bases from J, with 11 bases between. The CDR3 DNA sequence: TGTGCCAGCAGTCTGTCCCCGATTCAGCCCCAGCATTTT. Protein product: CASSLSPIQPQHF.

V is TRBV10-3 and J is TRBJ1-1, with TRBD1 identical over 7 bases. The CDR3 is 15 residues long. Germline CDR1 and CDR2: ENHRY and SYGVKD. The J segment lost 5 bases and the V segment lost 1 base, leaving 7 bases of the junction unmatched. CDR3 sequence reads: CAISELQGRGTEAFF. The CDR3 region has the DNA TGTGCCATCAGTGAGTTACAGGGGCGAGGGACTGAAGCTTTCTTT.